This record covers a single T cell receptor (beta chain). This entry belongs to a study of shared clonotypes between healthy human individuals. The CDR3 covers 16 residues. CDR1 is SEHNR and CDR2 is FQNEAQ in the germline V gene (reference sequence). The ends were cut back, 1 base at V and 2 bases at J, with 14 bases in the middle. Positive CCR7 selection of CD45RO-negative cells yielded the naive CD8 cells, and terminally differentiated effector memory CD45RA+ cells were excluded. Here immunoSEQ multiplex PCR was the method, and the copy in TCRdb shows in-frame clones only, minus some. Here the sample spans about 700,000 clones, 90% to 95% being singletons.

This chain links TRBV7-9 with TRBJ2-5; D is unclear. This sequence originates from a man aged 30-40 years in good health. What was sequenced was naive CD8+ T cells sorted from blood. The CDR3 coding sequence is TGTGCCAGCAGCTTAGGTCGGTACGGGTCACAAGAGACCCAGTACTTC. Protein sequence: CASSLGRYGSQETQYF. The whole variable domain, remainder taken from reference TRBV7-9 and TRBJ2-5, is DTGVSQNPRHKITKRGQNVTFRCDPISEHNRLYWYRQTLGQGPEFLTYFQNEAQLEKSRLLSDRFSAERPKGSFSTLEIQRTEQGDSAMYLCASSLGRYGSQETQYFGPGTRLLVL.